The source of this T cell receptor (beta chain) is a study of shared clonotypes between healthy human individuals. At the level of the study: CD8 memory received one plate per donor, CD8 naive two, CD4 memory three and CD4 naive three. Broader study findings: Naive CD4 clonotypes overlapped across several donors at roughly 5.1%.

V dropped 7 bases and J dropped 4 bases, with 15 bases sitting between them. The CDR3 covers 14 residues. Germline CDR1 SGHRS, CDR2 YFSETQ. Deep-level running was used for the assay. Several immunoSEQ plates received, in even portions, the genomic DNA of each subset. Produced via immunoSEQ multiplex PCR; TCRdb's table is partial and in-frame only. The table shows roughly 2.2 million clones, with about 92% occurring only once. On this clone: The antigen is unknown.

The chain links TRBV5-1 to TRBJ2-1; D not resolved. Sequencing was carried out using naive CD4+ T cells from PBMCs. Regarding subset: CD45RA+ positively selected. This clonotype was sampled from a man aged 18 to 29 in good health. Some clones in this sample may be carry-over from other donors' samples. The CDR3 spells CASQKGGIYNEQFF. In DNA, the CDR3 is TGCGCCAGCCAAAAGGGCGGAATTTACAATGAGCAGTTCTTC. The full variable domain, rest sourced from reference TRBV5-1 and TRBJ2-1, is KAGVTQTPRYLIKTRGQQVTLSCSPISGHRSVSWYQQTPGQGLQFLFEYFSETQRNKGNFPGRFSGRQFSNSRSEMNVSTLELGDSALYLCASQKGGIYNEQFFGPGTRLTVL.